One sample yielded the 7 T cell receptor beta chains listed below, sequenced in a study of blood T cell repertoires in COVID-19. Assay used: immunoSEQ multiplex PCR; TCRdb lists only in-frame clones, some missing. The repertoire holds a few hundred thousand clones, nearly 90% seen once, with approximately 4% in the top ten. The sequenced material came from PBMCs or T cells enriched from blood (not recorded which). These receptors were taken from a woman aged 18 to 35 with acute COVID-19.

The chain has TRBV28 and TRBJ1-5; 9 nucleotides line up with TRBD1. The CDR3 is 15 residues long. V shed 5 bases and J 6 bases; nucleotides not matched to a gene: 8. Germline V lookup: CDR1 MDHEN, CDR2 SYDVKM. CDR3 sequence (DNA): TGTGCCAGCAGTCGGCCGGGACAGGGAATTCAGCCCCAGCATTTT. Residues: CASSRPGQGIQPQHF.

The chain has TRBV5-1 and TRBJ1-1, with no clear D. The germline V gene encodes CDR1 SGHRS and CDR2 YFSETQ. CDR3 length: 13 residues. V was clipped by 0 bases and J by 12 bases, with 15 bases between them. As DNA, the CDR3 is TGCGCCAGCAGCTTGGATTTGACCTCGGGTACTTTCTTT. Translating it yields CASSLDLTSGTFF.

V and J are TRBV3-1 (or the pseudogene TRBV3-2) and TRBJ2-3; D is perhaps TRBD2 (6 bases). The V gene's germline CDR1 is LGHDT and CDR2 YNNKEL (reference sequence). CDR3 length equals 18 residues. The V and J ends lost 1 base and 2 bases respectively, with 19 bases between them. For the CDR3, the DNA is TGTGCCAGCAGCCAAGGGTCGGGACTTGGAGCCCACACAGATACGCAGTATTTT. Translation: CASSQGSGLGAHTDTQYF.

As DNA, the CDR3 is TGTGCCACCAGCAAAGCTTTCGAGGGGGCGGCGAACACCTTC. Amino acid sequence: CATSKAFEGAANTF. The chain has TRBV15 and TRBJ1-2, with TRBD1 matching 7 bases. After removal of 4 bases from V and 12 bases from J, the junction contained 14 bases not matched to a gene. CDR1 and CDR2 from the germline V gene are LNHNV and YYDKDF (reference sequence). This CDR3 region has 14 residues.

The chain has TRBV5-1 and TRBJ2-1, with 10 bases matching TRBD2. V was pared by 4 bases and J by 4 bases, with 8 bases of the junction left unmatched. Germline CDR1 reads SGHRS; CDR2 reads YFSETQ. The CDR3 loop spans 16 amino acids. The CDR3 loop is CASSHTSGTLYNEQFF. The CDR3 nucleotides are TGCGCCAGCAGCCATACTAGCGGGACATTATACAATGAGCAGTTCTTC.

This clone has just one count. The chain couples TRBV11-1 to TRBJ1-2, with TRBD1 matching 12 bases. V lost 5 bases and J lost 8; bases outside the gene matches: 9. CDR1 is SGHAT and CDR2 is FQDESV in the germline V gene (reference sequence). The CDR3 extends over 15 amino acids. CDR3 coding DNA: TGTGCCAGCAGCACGCCGGGACAGGGGGCGCGCGGCTACACCTTC. This encodes CASSTPGQGARGYTF.

The chain uses TRBV7-8 and TRBJ2-7; tentative D call: TRBD1 (6 bases). The germline gives CDR1 SGHVS, CDR2 FQNEAQ. The CDR3 consists of 15 residues. Trimming removed 5 bases from V and 0 bases from J, with 14 bases in between. The chain's CDR3 is CASSPTGTSSYEQYF. The DNA of the CDR3 is TGTGCCAGCAGCCCCACAGGGACGAGCTCCTACGAGCAGTACTTC. Full variable domain (outside the CDR3, taken from reference TRBV7-8 and TRBJ2-7): GAGVSQSPRYKVAKRGQDVALRCDPISGHVSLFWYQQALGQGPEFLTYFQNEAQLDKSGLPSDRFFAERPEGSVSTLKIQRTQQEDSAVYLCASSPTGTSSYEQYFGPGTRLTVT.